This is a list of T cell receptor beta chains from one sample in a study of early T cells in non-severe SARS-CoV-2 infection. TCRdb called the 5' RACE reads again in MiXCR, with one record for every CDR3 protein. The data contain 75,000 or so distinct CDR3 sequences, 11% of them seen just once; the ten biggest clones take up 4.5% to 7%. The sample consisted of whole blood, taken at baseline. The receptors come from an adult who was a healthcare worker with PCR-confirmed SARS-CoV-2 infection or an uninfected control (not recorded which). The conserved cysteine and the conserved F or W are not part of the CDR3 here.

cdr3_length v_call cdr3_aa
13 TRBV11-2 ASSLMGQLNTEAF
11 TRBV29-1 SVRGRGRDTIY
14 TRBV7-6 ASSQQSGRNTGELF
13 TRBV5-1 ASSLAAGVTDTQY
12 TRBV7-2 ASSKQAGNQPQH
11 TRBV19 ASSPTGVDTQY
12 TRBV7-9 ASNPTRGGNEQF
11 TRBV20-1 SASGGNTGELF
12 TRBV6-2/TRBV6-3 ASSPTGQPYEQY
14 TRBV7-6 ASSLIGGGGTDTQY
10 TRBV29-1 SGRTGQETQY
13 TRBV4-1 ASSREGPRVNEQF
13 TRBV6-5 ASRRDRDISYEQY
12 TRBV12-3/TRBV12-4 ASSLVFWTIEAF
13 TRBV3-1 ASSPSGEAAQPQH
11 TRBV11-3 ASRQGAGNEQF
12 TRBV6-5 ASSPTLYNTEAF
14 TRBV7-2 ASSARQGFLGSPLH
11 TRBV7-7 ASSLDSYTEAF
11 TRBV20-1 SAPGTGISEQY
11 TRBV9 ASSGRGTDTQY
12 TRBV6-4 ASSEEGGLNEQF
14 TRBV18 ASSANTGDLQETQY
12 TRBV5-1 ASSLAWSSYEQY
13 TRBV20-1 SASKTTHRGGEQY
11 TRBV4-1 ASSQEVMVTQY
12 TRBV11-2 ASRDRSRTDTQY
13 TRBV6-2/TRBV6-3 ASSFSGGSYNEQF
13 TRBV7-9 ASNSGTGSPETQY
14 TRBV20-1 SARDLTSGRKNEQF
12 TRBV12-3/TRBV12-4 ASYPGHKIYGYT
12 TRBV9 ASSPRDSYNEQF
12 TRBV2 ASSERQYQETQY
11 TRBV5-1 ASSLGPSYGYT
11 TRBV13 ASSRGTGRPAF
11 TRBV27 ASSPTETVEQF
12 TRBV29-1 SAHLRAQVDTQY
14 TRBV11-2 ASSPTSGRAYNEQF
13 TRBV5-1 ASSPDLYGANVLT
12 TRBV4-3 ASSQATGGSEAF
16 TRBV28 ATKGQGGTSLPSETQY
18 TRBV19 ASSRSGGIIAGASYNEQF
11 TRBV9 ASSVGGRETQY
14 TRBV12-3/TRBV12-4 ASSFGRSLGTDTQY
13 TRBV5-1 ASSSSGANTGELF
15 TRBV12-5 ASGLVTGALSGNTIY
13 TRBV12-3/TRBV12-4 ASSLGGSGANVLT
10 TRBV29-1 SVSSGTDTQY
13 TRBV11-3 ASSTVSGRTNEQF
11 TRBV20-1 SARFATNEKLF
13 TRBV6-2/TRBV6-3 ASSYSYSGTGELF